This T cell receptor beta chain appears in the sequencing data of a study of blood T cell repertoires in COVID-19. Study-wide context: Acute-phase and convalescent COVID-19 samples originated in the United States, Italy and Spain. T cells, B-cell-depleted T cells, or PBMCs provided the cDNA or gDNA that served as material.

The method was immunoSEQ multiplex PCR; TCRdb's version includes in-frame clones alone and lacks a portion of them. The sample shows roughly 400,000 clones, roughly 88% of them seen only once. The CDR3 is 15 residues long. Germline trimming cut 8 bases from V and 0 bases from J; bases unmatched to any gene: 11. Germline-derived CDR1 and CDR2 are GTSNPN and SVGIG (reference sequence). This sequence was found in a woman aged 40-49 years with acute COVID-19. Source material: PBMCs or T cells enriched from blood (not recorded which). The chain joins TRBV30 to TRBJ1-2; 8 positions match TRBD1. CDR3 residues: CAGDRGPHANYGYTF. CDR3 DNA: TGTGCCGGAGACAGGGGCCCCCATGCTAACTATGGCTACACCTTC. Drawing the rest from reference TRBV30 and TRBJ1-2, the complete variable domain is SQTIHQWPATLVQPVGSPLSLECTVEGTSNPNLYWYRQAAGRGLQLLFYSVGIGQISSEVPQNLSASRPQDRQFILSSKKLLLSDSGFYLCAGDRGPHANYGYTFGSGTRLTVV.